The 5 T cell receptor beta chains below were found in one sample sequenced in a study of cytomegalovirus exposure and HLA in healthy donors. PCR involved 60 Vbeta and 13 Jbeta primers. Measured with immunoSEQ multiplex PCR; TCRdb has only the in-frame clones, and not every one. This table holds approximately 120,000 clones, 81% found once. Sample: PBMCs. Receptors originate from a woman aged 25 to 45 in good health and CMV-seronegative.

The chain has TRBV6-4 and TRBJ2-3, with D possibly matching TRBD1 (5 bases). The CDR3 is 15 residues long. Germline V gene lookup returns CDR1 MRHNA and CDR2 SNTAGT. V was pared by 7 bases and J by 6 bases, with 20 bases between. CDR3 sequence: CASTEAPGRLDTQYF. In nucleotides, the CDR3 is TGTGCCAGCACCGAGGCCCCAGGGCGATTGGATACGCAGTATTTT.

The chain couples TRBV6-5 to TRBJ2-2, with D hard to call. The germline V gene encodes CDR1 MNHEY and CDR2 SVGAGI. This CDR3 is 12 amino acids long. Trimming left V 4 bases short and J 9 bases short, with 9 bases between. In DNA form, the CDR3 reads TGTGCCAGCAGTTTTGACACGCGGGAGCTGTTTTTT. Its protein product is CASSFDTRELFF.

V and J are TRBV19 and TRBJ2-3, with 8 bases fitting TRBD2. V dropped 6 bases and J dropped 1; count of bases not matched to a gene: 12. Germline assignment: CDR1 LNHDA and CDR2 SQIVND (reference sequence). The CDR3 contains 17 residues. The CDR3 DNA follows: TGTGCCAGTAGGAGACGGACTAGCCGGGGGCGCACAGATACGCAGTATTTT. The encoded protein is CASRRRTSRGRTDTQYF.

V gene TRBV23-1 combines with J gene TRBJ1-1; D is possibly TRBD1 (6 bases). TRBV23-1 is known as an ORF, though its function is uncertain. The V gene lost 11 bases and the J gene lost 0 bases, with 16 bases spanning the gap. The length of the CDR3 is 14 residues. CDR3 sequence: CALQSGAMNTEAFF. The CDR3 nucleotides read TGCGCCTTACAGTCAGGGGCGATGAACACTGAAGCTTTCTTT.

The chain is built from TRBV19 and TRBJ1-1; no reliable D call. The germline CDR1 and CDR2 sequences are LNHDA and SQIVND (reference sequence). Trimming shortened V by 3 bases and J by 8 bases, and 13 bases separated the two germline ends. This CDR3 spans 13 amino acids. The CDR3 DNA is TGTGCCAGTAGTATCCCGGTCAAGAGAGAAGCTTTCTTT. This translates into CASSIPVKREAFF.